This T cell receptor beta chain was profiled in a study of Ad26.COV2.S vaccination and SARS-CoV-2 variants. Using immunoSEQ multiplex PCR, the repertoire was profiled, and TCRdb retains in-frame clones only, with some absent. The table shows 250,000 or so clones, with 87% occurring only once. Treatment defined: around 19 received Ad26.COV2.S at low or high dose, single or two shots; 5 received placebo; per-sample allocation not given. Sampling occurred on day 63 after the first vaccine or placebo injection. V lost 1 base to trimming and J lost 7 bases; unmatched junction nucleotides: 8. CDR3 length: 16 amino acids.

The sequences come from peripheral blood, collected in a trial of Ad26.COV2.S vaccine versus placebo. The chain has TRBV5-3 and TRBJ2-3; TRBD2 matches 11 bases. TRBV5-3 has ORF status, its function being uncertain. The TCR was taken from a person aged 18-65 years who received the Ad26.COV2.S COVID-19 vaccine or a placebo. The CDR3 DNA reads TGTGCCAGAAGCTTGCAGACTAGCGGGGCAGCCAATACGCAGTATTTT. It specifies CARSLQTSGAANTQYF.